This T cell receptor beta chain is from a study of cytomegalovirus exposure and HLA in healthy donors (dated by TCRdb to about 2017). A note on the overall study: An earlier analysis of some 600 of the donors reported about 300 Gb of sequence data and around 120 million unique TCR beta sequences obtained from some 200 million T cells. An early release that covered about 600 HLA-typed donors contained about 290 gigabases of sequencing data and around 80 million unique TCR sequences. The genetic ancestry cluster associated with self-reported Caucasian donors included about 84% of the 398 genotyped donors. The study aimed to test whether cataloging public T cell receptors could reveal signatures of past pathogen exposure. The study used immunosequencing to profile the T cell repertoires of approximately 650 subjects and linked those repertoires to cytomegalovirus serostatus. Besides the first cohort of hundreds of subjects, a separate validation cohort made up of 120 different subjects was used. To predict cytomegalovirus infection status, the study combined high-throughput TCR immunosequencing, statistical association of individual TCRs with disease status, and machine learning. A later analysis re-examined previously published TCR beta repertoires from over 500 donors and added high-resolution HLA genotyping to investigate patterns of TCR occurrence. Rather than drawing on any new phenotypic data, the later analysis identified candidate immune exposures from TCR beta sequences and the way those sequences occurred across donors. To decide whether each TCR beta V gene segment behaved as functional or pseudogenic, an earlier analysis of several hundred of the donors relied on high-throughput TCR beta sequencing. Donor age, sex, ethnicity and CMV serostatus were compiled together with the repertoire data. A later genetic analysis took genome-wide SNP genotypes for about 65% of the 666 donors and used that subset as a discovery cohort. All discovery cohort repertoires had been generated on a single sequencing platform. HLA typing included class I and class II loci at four-digit resolution. Typing coverage varied by locus: about 629-640 donors for A, B, C, DRB1 and DQB1; approximately 500 for DQA1; 606 for DPA1; more than 450 for DPB1. Because of strong linkage in the cohort, five DR-DQ haplotypes were treated as single units for association and clustering. Among about 400 genotyped donors of the cohort, an average of approximately 240,000 unique TCR beta nucleotide sequences was sequenced per donor, of which roughly 18% were non-productive. Study-level results and caveats: Across donors, most TCR sequences were observed very rarely, whereas some public TCRs were present in many individuals. CMV serostatus was the only immune exposure information available for the cohort. At a false discovery rate of 0.05, a later analysis linked some 17,000 TCR beta sequences to specific HLA alleles. In an earlier analysis of about 540 of the donors, most TCR beta V segments were observed in productive rearrangements about 87% or about 30% of the time, broadly matching IMGT annotations. Linkage disequilibrium might explain the correlated functional status among segregating V segments, but an unknown experimental factor could not be excluded. When HLA alleles, especially DR and DQ, strongly co-occurred, attributing TCR associations to individual alleles was difficult. A few of the identified cytomegalovirus-associated TCR beta chains were confirmed in vitro to be specific for cytomegalovirus antigens. The earlier analysis of approximately 590 of the donors excluded approximately 15 rarely observed V segments, including chromosome 9 orphons, because counts were too low. A later genetic analysis associated a missense DCLRE1C variant with V-gene and J-gene trimming of TCR beta chains, and an independent cohort replicated the association. In a later genetic analysis, fewer N-insertions in productive TCRs were reported among donors in an Asian-associated ancestry cluster than the roughly 640-donor mean. A cluster of highly shared sequence variants was judged likely to be a technical artifact of the sequencing pipeline. A further reported finding was that TCR beta sequences accurately predicted the HLA-A and HLA-B alleles for most subjects in the first cohort. The classifier was reported to diagnose cytomegalovirus status with high specificity and sensitivity in both the original and validation cohorts. In the study, roughly 160 TCR beta chains were listed as associated with cytomegalovirus. In a later analysis, TCR association rates were found to vary across HLA loci, with the most associated TCRs seen for DRB1 alleles and the fewest for HLA-C alleles. Only TCR beta chains were sequenced in this cohort, and the absence of alpha or paired-chain data limited detectable features. The authors suggested that the approach could potentially be generalized to other disease states and immunological phenotypes. A later analysis found that most CMV-associated TCR beta chains appeared HLA-restricted, with HLA associations seemingly driven largely by CMV exposure. According to a later analysis, parvovirus B19, influenza, CMV and Epstein-Barr virus appeared linked to several top co-occurrence clusters. Because some donors lacked HLA typing at each locus, the association tests relied only on the typed subset. In a later analysis, HLA-associated TCR beta chains were found to be more clonally expanded and to have lower generation probabilities than equally common non-associated chains. Some IMGT-functional V segments, including TRBV6-2 and TRBV6-3, could not be told apart with the 87-base-pair reads, so those segments were excluded. Presence/absence analyses assumed roughly uniform sequencing depth across donors, an assumption that may not hold.

Reading from cysteine to phenylalanine, the CDR3 counts 14 amino acids. Only the CDR3 DNA is retained, 42 bases long and in frame from the first base. The trim is 0 bases for V and 3 bases for J, with a gap of 9 bases between the germline ends. Taken from the germline V gene, the CDR1 and CDR2 loops are MGHRA and YSYEKL. Library generation was performed with the immunoSEQ multiplex PCR assay. A mixture of 60 forward primers for TCR Vbeta segments and 13 reverse primers for TCR Jbeta segments was used in the multiplex PCR. The CDR3 region of rearranged TCR beta genes was amplified from genomic DNA with a multiplex PCR assay. The Illumina HiSeq System was used to sequence the amplified TCR beta libraries as 87-base-pair reads. The original methods were these. A later analysis counted about 80 million unique TCR beta chains across the 500 to 850 repertoires, and 9 million to 14 million of these chains were shared by at least two donors. A nearest-neighbor algorithm error-corrected the raw reads and collapsed the reads into unique sequences, merging closely related sequences to remove PCR and sequencing errors. Alignment of CDR3 sequences to IMGT reference sequences was used to assign V, D and J gene segments. For a sequence to be retained, a match of at least six nucleotides to both a V gene segment and a J gene segment was required. Rearrangements were classified as productive when the CDR3 lacked stop codons and remained in frame with V and J, and all other rearrangements were classified as non-productive. Following IMGT convention, CDR3 was defined as the stretch from the second conserved V-encoded cysteine to the conserved J-encoded phenylalanine. In an earlier analysis of roughly 580 of the donors, sequences lacking an unambiguous match to a single V gene segment were excluded. An earlier analysis of several hundred of the donors called V segments functional above 56.7% productive rearrangements and segregating when the between-donor standard deviation exceeded 5%. A statistical classification framework was developed to diagnose cytomegalovirus status using the catalog of TCR beta chain sequences. V and J gene assignment, in a later analysis, came from comparing TCR nucleotide sequences with IMGT/GENE-DB human TR gene sequences. Using the TCRdist pipeline, a later analysis assigned CDR3 sequences along with most-parsimonious VDJ recombination scenarios. In a later analysis, every TCR beta chain was defined by the combination of its CDR3 amino acid sequence and its V-gene family, and reads without a unique V-gene family were dropped. To address suspected cross-contamination and a sequencing artifact, a later analysis removed over 500 highly shared, low-generation-probability nucleotide sequences. In a later analysis, a clonal expansion index was calculated for each public chain from normalized within-repertoire ranks of inferred template counts. In a later analysis, generation probabilities were computed using a VDJ recombination model fitted to out-of-frame rearrangements, and the results were checked against IGoR. A later analysis scored TCR-TCR, TCR-HLA and TCR-CMV co-occurrence with hypergeometric tests, applying a repertoire-size bias correction to TCR pairs. To estimate false discovery rates, a later analysis permuted the HLA or CMV assignments 20 times. In a later analysis, co-occurring TCRs were grouped using DBSCAN, and TCRdist sequence similarity was added for clustering within HLA-allele-positive subsets. For co-occurrence clustering, repertoires with fewer than 30,000 or more than 120,000 public chains were excluded, along with five or six repertoires with anomalous nucleotide sharing. In TCRdb, the immuneACCESS table is reduced to in-frame sequences with V and J assigned. These tables do not hold every clone; where another copy was compared, an unresolved V gene accounts for under half, and the others remain unexplained. The V and J calls and the clone size are those of that table, but D and trimming were determined from the DNA. The sample table contains 100,000 to 150,000 clones; only one count was recorded for about 80% of them. The ten largest clonotypes hold 2.5% to 3% of the sample.

The cohort was made up of 500 to 850 healthy bone marrow donors. All cohort members were sampled while nominally healthy, although unrecorded immune exposures were likely present. The donor was CMV seronegative and was included in the group of about 400 seronegative cohort members. A peripheral blood sample was provided by each donor, and peripheral blood mononuclear cells were used for TCR beta sequencing. Genomic DNA extraction from the blood cell samples was performed with the Qiagen DNeasy Blood Extraction Kit. As concerns this clone: Its binding antigen is unknown. No base qualities exist here, and no much larger clone lies one base off it.

Material: PBMCs. The source of this sequence is a boy aged 2 to 10 in good health and CMV-seronegative. Here the chain combines TRBV4-1 and TRBJ2-7; the D gene identity is not certain. The CDR3 amino acid sequence is: CASSQEPVLYEQYF. The nucleotides read TGCGCCAGCAGCCAAGAACCAGTTCTCTACGAGCAGTACTTC.